The T cell receptor beta chain described here comes from a study of shared clonotypes between healthy human individuals. Background on the study: Three plates were used per donor for CD4 naive, three for CD4 memory, two for CD8 naive and one for CD8 memory.

Terminally differentiated effector memory CD45RA+ cells were excluded by CCR7 positive selection of CD45RO-negative cells. Germline CDR1 SGHNT, CDR2 YYREEE (reference sequence). V lost 3 bases to trimming and J lost 0 bases, with 10 bases between them. The CDR3 contains 15 residues. Sequencing used immunoSEQ multiplex PCR; TCRdb keeps in-frame clones, though not all of them. The sample consists of about 2.1 million clones, about 94% of them appearing once. Note on this clone: Its antigen remains unknown.

Points from the study as a whole: When naive CD4 clonotypes were compared across several donors, about 4.8% were shared.

The chain has TRBV5-4 and TRBJ1-3; tentatively, D is TRBD1 (6 bases). The source of this sequence is a man between 18 and 29 years old in good health. Some clones in this sample may be carry-over from other donors' samples. Sequenced material: naive CD8+ T cells from PBMCs. DNA for the CDR3: TGTGCCAGCAGCTGGGGGCCGGACTCTGGAAACACCATATATTTT. Protein: CASSWGPDSGNTIYF. Together with reference TRBV5-4 and TRBJ1-3, the CDR3 gives the full variable domain: ETGVTQSPTHLIKTRGQQVTLRCSSQSGHNTVSWYQQALGQGPQFIFQYYREEENGRGNFPPRFSGLQFPNYSSELNVNALELDDSALYLCASSWGPDSGNTIYFGEGSWLTVV.